The present TCR beta chain was sequenced within a study of OX40 agonist ivuxolimab in advanced cancers. The wider study: Age averaged 60 years (range 23 to 79), and around 78% were male.

Sampled blood was obtained at baseline, cycle 4 day 1, and cycle 7 day 1. Germline trimming cut 5 bases from V and 0 bases from J; bases unmatched to any gene: 3. The CDR3 has 15 residues. CDR1 is GTSNPN and CDR2 is SVGIG in the germline V gene (reference sequence). Data came from immunoSEQ multiplex PCR; TCRdb stores just in-frame clones and leaves some out. The table shows roughly 66,000 clones, with under 90% occurring only once. Source: CD4+ or CD8+ T cells sorted from blood, taken in a trial of the OX40 agonist ivuxolimab. This sequence was found in an adult with an advanced solid tumor such as melanoma, head and neck, liver or kidney cancer. The chain combines TRBV30 with TRBJ1-3; TRBD1 matches at 11 bases. CDR3: CAWGGQGASGNTIYF. CDR3 DNA sequence: TGTGCCTGGGGAGGACAGGGGGCCTCTGGAAACACCATATATTTT.